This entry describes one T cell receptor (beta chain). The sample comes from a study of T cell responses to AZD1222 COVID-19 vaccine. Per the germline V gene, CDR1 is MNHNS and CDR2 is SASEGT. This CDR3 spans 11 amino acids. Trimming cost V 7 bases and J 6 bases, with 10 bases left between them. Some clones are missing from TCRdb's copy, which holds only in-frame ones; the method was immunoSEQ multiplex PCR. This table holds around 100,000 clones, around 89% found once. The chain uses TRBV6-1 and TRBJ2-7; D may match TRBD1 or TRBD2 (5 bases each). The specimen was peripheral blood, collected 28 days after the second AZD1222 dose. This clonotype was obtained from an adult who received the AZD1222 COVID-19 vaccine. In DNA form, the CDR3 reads TGTGCCAGCAATGAGGGGACCGAGCAGTACTTC. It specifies CASNEGTEQYF.